These 10 T cell receptor beta chains were sequenced from one sample in a study of blood T cell repertoires in COVID-19. The repertoire was sequenced with immunoSEQ multiplex PCR; TCRdb's copy has only in-frame clones and lacks some. The profile shows about 250,000 clones, around 87% of them singletons. Source material: PBMCs or T cells enriched from blood (not recorded which). These receptors originate from a woman aged 18 to 35 who had recovered from COVID-19.

The V call is TRBV2, the J call TRBJ1-5, with D perhaps TRBD1 (6 bases). In germline, CDR1 is SNHLY, CDR2 FYNNEI. The germline V and J ends were trimmed by 8 bases and 0 bases, with 8 bases remaining between them. The CDR3 extends over 13 amino acids. The CDR3: CASGTHSNQPQHF. The CDR3 DNA follows: TGTGCCAGCGGGACACATAGCAATCAGCCCCAGCATTTT.

Here the CDR3 DNA reads TGCGCCAGCAGTCCTAGCGGGTCCTACGAGCAGTACTTC. Its protein is CASSPSGSYEQYF. The gene calls are TRBV5-1 and TRBJ2-7; 8 bases align to TRBD2. The CDR3 loop spans 13 amino acids. Germline V lookup: CDR1 SGHRS, CDR2 YFSETQ. J gave up 1 base and V 5 bases, and 2 bases lay outside the gene matches.

The chain recombines TRBV7-9 with TRBJ2-7; maybe TRBD1 (5 bases). The CDR3 length is 14 residues. The V gene lost 10 bases and the J gene lost 5 bases, with 21 bases spanning the gap. Germline V gene sequence: CDR1 SEHNR, CDR2 FQNEAQ (reference sequence). The CDR3 coding sequence is TGTGCCACTTTTCCAGGGCAGGGTAACCACGAGCAGTACTTC. Translation gives CATFPGQGNHEQYF.

The V and J genes are TRBV10-3 and TRBJ1-1; perhaps TRBD1 as D (5 bases). The CDR3 length is 13 residues. V was trimmed by 6 bases and J by 5 bases, leaving 13 bases between them. The germline V gene encodes CDR1 ENHRY and CDR2 SYGVKD. The DNA of the CDR3 is TGTGCCATCAGGGGTGGACACGGGACTGAAGCTTTCTTT. It encodes CAIRGGHGTEAFF.

The chain is built from TRBV9 and TRBJ2-1, with D tentatively TRBD1 (6 bases). Per the germline V gene, CDR1 is SGDLS and CDR2 is YYNGEE. V gave up 2 bases and J gave up 3 bases, with 9 bases separating them. The CDR3 loop spans 14 amino acids. The CDR3 nucleotides are TGTGCCAGCAGCGTGGACAGTGACTACAATGAGCAGTTCTTC. This codes for CASSVDSDYNEQFF.

The chain carries TRBV3-1 (or the pseudogene TRBV3-2) and TRBJ2-5; 8 bases match TRBD1. CDR1 and CDR2 (germline): LGHDT, YNNKEL (reference sequence). J was trimmed by 5 bases and V by 8 bases; bases with no gene match: 10. The CDR3 runs to 14 residues. The CDR3: CASDSGQATETQYF. CDR3 bases: TGTGCCAGCGACTCGGGACAGGCCACGGAGACCCAGTACTTC.

The CDR3 loop reads CSVGANEQYF. The CDR3 DNA follows: TGCAGTGTTGGGGCAAACGAGCAGTACTTC. J is TRBJ2-7 and V is TRBV20-1; tentative D call: TRBD1 (5 bases). The length of the CDR3 is 10 residues. CDR1 and CDR2 from the germline V gene are DFQATT and SNEGSKA (reference sequence). V was pared by 7 bases and J by 5 bases, with 9 bases between.

The chain joins TRBV19 to TRBJ1-2; D possibly corresponds to TRBD1 (5 bases). The germline gives CDR1 LNHDA, CDR2 SQIVND (reference sequence). This CDR3 spans 13 amino acids. Between the trimmed V and J ends, which lost 7 bases and 9 bases, there was a span of 18 bases. This CDR3 is CASTSQRGMSYTF. As DNA, the CDR3 is TGTGCCAGTACCTCACAACGGGGGATGAGCTACACCTTC.

This chain links TRBV11-2 with TRBJ2-7, with 7 bases matching TRBD1. V gave up 6 bases and J gave up 3 bases; unmatched junction bases: 8. In germline, CDR1 is SGHAT, CDR2 FQNNGV. There are 14 residues in the CDR3. CDR3 loop: CASSKETGNYEQYF. The CDR3 DNA is TGTGCCAGCAGTAAGGAGACAGGGAACTACGAGCAGTACTTC.

This chain joins TRBV13 and TRBJ2-3; no firm D call. Germline V lookup: CDR1 PRHDT, CDR2 FYEKMQ (reference sequence). V was cut by 4 bases and J by 1 base, with 9 bases left in between. This CDR3 region has 14 residues. The CDR3 nucleotides read TGTGCCAGCAGCTCCTCGCGCGGCACAGATACGCAGTATTTT. Amino acids: CASSSSRGTDTQYF.